This is a list of T cell receptor beta chains from one sample in a study of CXCR3-negative and CXCR3-positive naive CD8 T cells. From its re-call of the 5' RACE reads, TCRdb lists each CDR3 protein once, without DNA. The sample totals around 63,000 distinct CDR3 sequences. The sample consisted of naive CXCR3+ CD8+ T cells from blood. These receptor sequences come from a human donor in good health. Some clones in this sample may be carry-over from other donors' samples. Each CDR3 is given with its conserved first and last residue.

CDR3,V,J,length
CASSAGTAAYEQYF,TRBV27,TRBJ2-7,14
CSARGLAGLYEQYF,TRBV20-1,TRBJ2-7,14
CSAGAGGWYEQFF,TRBV20-1,TRBJ2-1,13
CSASPLGRYEQYF,TRBV20-1,TRBJ2-7,13
CASSFGQETQYF,TRBV12-3/TRBV12-4,TRBJ2-5,12
CASSQDAGYQETQYF,TRBV4-3,TRBJ2-5,15
CASSQGQFYEQYF,TRBV14,TRBJ2-7,13
CSARDPVRPSSYEQYF,TRBV20-1,TRBJ2-7,16
CATTQGYYEQYF,TRBV6-6,TRBJ2-7,12
CSVGWAYSYEQYF,TRBV29-1,TRBJ2-7,13
CASSAGGSSYNEQFF,TRBV9,TRBJ2-1,15
CASSYSVSQPQHF,TRBV6-5,TRBJ1-5,13
CASIPLGFGGGTDTQYF,TRBV28,TRBJ2-3,17
CASSLEGGTGLRMNTEAFF,TRBV11-3,TRBJ1-1,19
CASSQGFSGPLADTQYF,TRBV28,TRBJ2-3,17
CAIRQDGYNEQFF,TRBV10-3,TRBJ2-1,13
CASTPGGGDRVESSYNEQFF,TRBV6-2/TRBV6-3,TRBJ2-1,20
CASSHSLGVANTGELFF,TRBV14,TRBJ2-2,17
CASGPDGPNGYTF,TRBV12-5,TRBJ1-2,13
CASSLGTSHEQFF,TRBV7-9,TRBJ2-1,13
CASSSPEGAETQYF,TRBV28,TRBJ2-5,14
CASGRTDSEQYF,TRBV7-9,TRBJ2-7,12
CASSPGGSQQYF,TRBV7-6,TRBJ2-7,12
CSATPTGTGSYGYTF,TRBV20-1,TRBJ1-2,15
CSSRSRGRDEQFF,TRBV29-1,TRBJ2-1,13
CSVGTDGDYGYTF,TRBV29-1,TRBJ1-2,13
CASSGGGTEAFF,TRBV25-1,TRBJ1-1,12
CASPEPTGGVDDKNIQYF,TRBV19,TRBJ2-4,18
CSARALLAEETQYF,TRBV20-1,TRBJ2-5,14
CASSQVGLNSGYTF,TRBV14,TRBJ1-2,14
CASSRDTYEQYF,TRBV7-9,TRBJ2-7,12
CASSYGLQETQYF,TRBV6-5,TRBJ2-5,13
CASSFFSEKLFF,TRBV12-3/TRBV12-4,TRBJ1-4,12
CSVVLETQYEQYF,TRBV29-1,TRBJ2-7,13
CSVEGGNYNEQFF,TRBV29-1,TRBJ2-1,13
CASSYLAGGPPDDEQFF,TRBV6-6,TRBJ2-1,17
CATTSLAREQYF,TRBV28,TRBJ2-7,12
CASSQDTGNNSPLHF,TRBV3-1,TRBJ1-6,15
CSALGSQGNQPQHF,TRBV29-1,TRBJ1-5,14
CASSPTGNEQFF,TRBV12-3/TRBV12-4,TRBJ2-1,12
CASSGAGDSYGYTF,TRBV13,TRBJ1-2,14
CSAKGGNPPWDTQYF,TRBV29-1,TRBJ2-3,15